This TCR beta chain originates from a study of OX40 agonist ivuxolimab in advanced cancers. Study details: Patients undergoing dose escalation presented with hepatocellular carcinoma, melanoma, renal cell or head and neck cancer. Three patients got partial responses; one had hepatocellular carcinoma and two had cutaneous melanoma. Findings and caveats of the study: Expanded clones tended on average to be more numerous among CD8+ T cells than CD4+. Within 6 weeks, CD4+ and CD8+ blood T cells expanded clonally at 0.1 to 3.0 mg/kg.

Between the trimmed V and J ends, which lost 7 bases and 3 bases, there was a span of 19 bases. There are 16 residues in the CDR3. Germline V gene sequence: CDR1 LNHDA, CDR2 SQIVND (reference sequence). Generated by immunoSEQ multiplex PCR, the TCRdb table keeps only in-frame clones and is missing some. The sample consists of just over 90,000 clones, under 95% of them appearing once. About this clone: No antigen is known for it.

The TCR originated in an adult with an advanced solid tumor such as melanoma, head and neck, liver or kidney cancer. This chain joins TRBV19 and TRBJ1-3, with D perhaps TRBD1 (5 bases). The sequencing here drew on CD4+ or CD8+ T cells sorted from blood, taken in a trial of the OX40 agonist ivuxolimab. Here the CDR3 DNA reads TGTGCCAGTACCTCGACAGCGAGTTTTGGTGGAAACACCATATATTTT. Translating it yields CASTSTASFGGNTIYF.